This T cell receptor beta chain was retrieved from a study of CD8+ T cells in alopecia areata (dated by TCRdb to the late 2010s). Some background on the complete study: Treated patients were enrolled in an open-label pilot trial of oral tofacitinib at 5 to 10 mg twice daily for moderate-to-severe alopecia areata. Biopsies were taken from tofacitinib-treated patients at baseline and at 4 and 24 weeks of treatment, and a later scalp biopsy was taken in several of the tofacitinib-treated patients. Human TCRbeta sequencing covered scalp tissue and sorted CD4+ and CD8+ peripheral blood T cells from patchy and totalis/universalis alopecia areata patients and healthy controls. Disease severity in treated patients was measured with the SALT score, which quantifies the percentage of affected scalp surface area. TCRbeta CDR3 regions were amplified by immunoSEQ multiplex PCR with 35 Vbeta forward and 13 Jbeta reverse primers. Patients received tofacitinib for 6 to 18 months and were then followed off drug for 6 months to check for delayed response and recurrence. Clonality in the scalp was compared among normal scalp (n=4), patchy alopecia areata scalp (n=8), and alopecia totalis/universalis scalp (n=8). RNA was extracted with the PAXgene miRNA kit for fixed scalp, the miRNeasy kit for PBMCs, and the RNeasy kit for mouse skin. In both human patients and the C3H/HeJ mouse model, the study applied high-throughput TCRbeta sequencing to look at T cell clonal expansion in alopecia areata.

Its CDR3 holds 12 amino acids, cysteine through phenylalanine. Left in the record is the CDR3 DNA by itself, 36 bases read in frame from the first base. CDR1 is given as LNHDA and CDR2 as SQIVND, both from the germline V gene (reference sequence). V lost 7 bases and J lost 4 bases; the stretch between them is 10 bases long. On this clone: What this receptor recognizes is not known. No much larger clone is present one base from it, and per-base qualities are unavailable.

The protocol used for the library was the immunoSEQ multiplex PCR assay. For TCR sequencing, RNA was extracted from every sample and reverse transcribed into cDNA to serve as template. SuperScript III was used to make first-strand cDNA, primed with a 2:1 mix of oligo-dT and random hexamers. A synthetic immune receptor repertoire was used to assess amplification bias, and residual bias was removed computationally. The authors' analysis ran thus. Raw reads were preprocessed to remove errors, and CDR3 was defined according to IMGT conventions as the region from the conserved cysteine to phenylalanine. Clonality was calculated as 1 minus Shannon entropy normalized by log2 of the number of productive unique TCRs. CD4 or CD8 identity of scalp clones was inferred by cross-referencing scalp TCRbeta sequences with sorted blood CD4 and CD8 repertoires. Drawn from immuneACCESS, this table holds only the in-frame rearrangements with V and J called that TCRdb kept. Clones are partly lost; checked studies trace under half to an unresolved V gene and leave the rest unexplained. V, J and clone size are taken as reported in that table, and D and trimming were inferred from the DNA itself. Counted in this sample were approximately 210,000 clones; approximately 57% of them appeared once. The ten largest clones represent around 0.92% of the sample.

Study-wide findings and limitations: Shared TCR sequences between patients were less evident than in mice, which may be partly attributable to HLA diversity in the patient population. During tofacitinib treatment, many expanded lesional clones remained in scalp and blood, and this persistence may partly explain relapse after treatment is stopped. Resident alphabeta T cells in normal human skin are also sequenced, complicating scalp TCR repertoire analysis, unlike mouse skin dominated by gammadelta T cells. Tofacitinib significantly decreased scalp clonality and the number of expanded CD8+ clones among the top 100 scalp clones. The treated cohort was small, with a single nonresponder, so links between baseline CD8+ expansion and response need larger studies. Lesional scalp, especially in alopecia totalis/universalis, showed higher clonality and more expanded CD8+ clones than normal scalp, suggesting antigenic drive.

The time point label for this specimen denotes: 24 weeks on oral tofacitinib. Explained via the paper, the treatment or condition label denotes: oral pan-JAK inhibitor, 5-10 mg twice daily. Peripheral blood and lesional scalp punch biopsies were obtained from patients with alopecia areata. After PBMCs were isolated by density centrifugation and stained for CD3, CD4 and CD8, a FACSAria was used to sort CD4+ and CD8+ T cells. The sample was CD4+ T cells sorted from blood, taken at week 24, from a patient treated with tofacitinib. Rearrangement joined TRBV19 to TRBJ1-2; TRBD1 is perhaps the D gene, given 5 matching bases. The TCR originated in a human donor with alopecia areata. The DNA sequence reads TGTGCCAGTAACGAGGGGAGCTATGGCTACACCTTC. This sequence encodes CASNEGSYGYTF.